The entry that follows covers one TCR beta chain sequence. The data derive from a study of long-term antiretroviral therapy in people with HIV. An immunoSEQ assay, version v3.0, was performed at survey level. Libraries were prepared by immunoSEQ multiplex PCR; TCRdb keeps only in-frame clonotypes and omits some of them. The sample consists of about 40,000 clones, 75% to 90% of them appearing once. Per the germline V gene, CDR1 is MNHEY and CDR2 is SMNVEV (reference sequence). This CDR3 contains 16 residues. V was shortened by 5 bases and J by 6 bases, with 19 bases between the two germline ends. This chain uses TRBV27 with TRBJ1-4; tentatively, D is TRBD1 (6 bases). The sequencing used unsorted PBMCs, collected 1 year after starting antiretroviral therapy. The sequence derives from a man between 18 and 35 years old with HIV. The CDR3 DNA follows: TGTGCCAGCAGTCCTCTTGGGAGGGACACGGATGAAAAACTGTTTTTT. Residues: CASSPLGRDTDEKLFF.